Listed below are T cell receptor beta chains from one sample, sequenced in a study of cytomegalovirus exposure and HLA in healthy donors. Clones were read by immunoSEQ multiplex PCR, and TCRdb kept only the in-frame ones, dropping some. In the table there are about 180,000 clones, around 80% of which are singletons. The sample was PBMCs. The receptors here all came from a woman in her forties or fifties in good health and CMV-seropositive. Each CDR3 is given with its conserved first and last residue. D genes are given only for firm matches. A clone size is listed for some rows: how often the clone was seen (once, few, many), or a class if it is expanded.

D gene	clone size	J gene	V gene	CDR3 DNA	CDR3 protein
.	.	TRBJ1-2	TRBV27	TGTGCCAGCAGACTAGACAGGAACTATGGCTACACCTTC	CASRLDRNYGYTF
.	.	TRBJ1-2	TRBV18	TGTGCCAGCTCACGGTCCAACTTAGCTAACTATGGCTACACCTTC	CASSRSNLANYGYTF
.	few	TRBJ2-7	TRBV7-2	TGTGCCAGCAGCTTAGCCCGAGGGGGGAGGGCCTACGAGCAGTACTTC	CASSLARGGRAYEQYF
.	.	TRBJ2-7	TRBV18	TGTGCCAGCTCAACAGACAACCGGTACGAGCAGTACTTC	CASSTDNRYEQYF
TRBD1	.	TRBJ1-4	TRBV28	TGTGCCAGCAGAATGACCCGTTCGGACAGGGGGCCACAGGATGAAAAACTGTTTTTT	CASRMTRSDRGPQDEKLFF
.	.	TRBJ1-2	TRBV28	TGTGCCAGCAGGGGGGGGCCCCGGCTGGGGGGCTACACCTTC	CASRGGPRLGGYTF
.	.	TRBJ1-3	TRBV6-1	TGTGCCAGCAGGCAGGGCGGAAACACCATATATTTT	CASRQGGNTIYF
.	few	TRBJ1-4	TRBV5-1	TGCGCCTCATCAGAAAGGCCGGGGAATGAAAAACTGTTTTTT	CASSERPGNEKLFF
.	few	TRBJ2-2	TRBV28	TGTGCCAGCAGTTTTCAGAGGGCAGGGGGGACCGGGGAGCTGTTTTTT	CASSFQRAGGTGELFF
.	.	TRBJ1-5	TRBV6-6	TGTGCCAGCAGCCACCACAGGGCCCGAGATCAGCCCCAGCATTTT	CASSHHRARDQPQHF
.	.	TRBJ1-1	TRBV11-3	TGTGCCAGCAGCTTAGCCGGGACGGGGGCTGAAGCTTTCTTT	CASSLAGTGAEAFF
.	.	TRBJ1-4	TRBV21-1	TGTGCCAGCAGCCGAGACTCCAGGGATGAAAAACTGTTTTTT	CASSRDSRDEKLFF
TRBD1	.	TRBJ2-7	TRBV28	TGTGCCAGCAGTTTAGCTGGGACAGACTACGAGCAGTACTTC	CASSLAGTDYEQYF
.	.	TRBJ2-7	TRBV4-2	TGTGCCAGCAGCCAGGAGGGGCATTCGGGCTACGAGCAGTACTTC	CASSQEGHSGYEQYF
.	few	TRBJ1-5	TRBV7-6	TGTGCCAGCAGCTTGACAGCTCCGGGCCGACTCCCGAATCAGCCCCAGCATTTT	CASSLTAPGRLPNQPQHF
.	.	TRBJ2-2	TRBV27	TGTGCCAGCAGTGGCCTACAGGATCACACCGGGGAGCTGTTTTTT	CASSGLQDHTGELFF
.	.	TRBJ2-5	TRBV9	TGTGCCAGCAGCGTAGAACCTAGCAGTGAGACCCAGTACTTC	CASSVEPSSETQYF
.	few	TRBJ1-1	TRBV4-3	TGCGCCAGCAGCCAAGGAGTCAGGGTGAACACTGAAGCTTTCTTT	CASSQGVRVNTEAFF
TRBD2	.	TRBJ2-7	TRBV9	TGTGCCAGCAGCCCCAGGGAGGGAAGTGGTGACGAGCAGTACTTC	CASSPREGSGDEQYF
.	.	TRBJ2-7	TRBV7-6	TGTGCCAGCAGCCCCTGGACAGAATTGTACTACGAGCAGTACTTC	CASSPWTELYYEQYF
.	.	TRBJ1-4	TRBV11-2	TGTGCCAGCAGCTTAATGTTAATTAATGAAAAACTGTTTTTT	CASSLMLINEKLFF
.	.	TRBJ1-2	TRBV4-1	TGCGCCAGCAGCCAGTTCTTCTCACAGGGCTATGGCTACACCTTC	CASSQFFSQGYGYTF
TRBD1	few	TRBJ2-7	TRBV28	TGTGCCACCTCGGACAGGGCCCGCTACGAGCAGTACTTC	CATSDRARYEQYF
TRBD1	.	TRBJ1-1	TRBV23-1	TGCGCCAGCAGTCACGGGTCCAGGGGGCCTGAAAGTTTCTTT	CASSHGSRGPESFF
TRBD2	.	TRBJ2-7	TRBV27	TGTGCCAGCGGGCGACTAGCGGGAGGCTCGCCCTCCTACGAGCAGTACTTC	CASGRLAGGSPSYEQYF
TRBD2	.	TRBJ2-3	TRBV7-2	TGTGCCAGCAGCGCGGGGGGCGGGAGCTCGGGTACGCAGTATTTT	CASSAGGGSSGTQYF
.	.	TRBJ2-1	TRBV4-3	TGCGCCAGCAGCCGAGAGACTCAGGGGTACAATGAGCAGTTCTTC	CASSRETQGYNEQFF
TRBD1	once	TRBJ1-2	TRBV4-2	TGTGCCAGCAGCCAACCCGGGACAGGGATCTATGGCTACACCTTC	CASSQPGTGIYGYTF
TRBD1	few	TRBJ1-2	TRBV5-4	TGTGCCAGCAGCTTCCGGGACAGAAAAGCTAACTATGGCTACACCTTC	CASSFRDRKANYGYTF
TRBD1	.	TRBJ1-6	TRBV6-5	TGTGCCAGCTTAGGGGGCTTAGGGTCACCCCTCCACTTT	CASLGGLGSPLHF
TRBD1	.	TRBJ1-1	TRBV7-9	TGTTCCAGCACAGGGACAGGCGAAGCTTTCTTT	CSSTGTGEAFF
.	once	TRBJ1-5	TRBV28	TGTGCCAGCAGTTTAGAACAGGTCAATCAGCCCCAGCATTTT	CASSLEQVNQPQHF
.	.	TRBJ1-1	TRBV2	TGTGCCAGCAGTACCCTCCGGGATGAAGCTTTCTTT	CASSTLRDEAFF
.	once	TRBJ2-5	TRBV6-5	TGTGCCAGCAGGAGACAGATTCTGGAGACCCAGTACTTC	CASRRQILETQYF
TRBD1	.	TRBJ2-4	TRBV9	TGTGCCAGCAGCGGCAACCAGGGGGCCGGGACCAAAAACATTCAGTACTTC	CASSGNQGAGTKNIQYF
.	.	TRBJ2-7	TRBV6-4	TGTGCCAGCAGTTCCCCACGGGTGGCAGGGCTAACCTACGAGCAGTACTTC	CASSSPRVAGLTYEQYF
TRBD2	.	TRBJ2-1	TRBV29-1	TGCAGCGTTAAGGCTAGCGGGACCCACAATGAGCAGTTCTTC	CSVKASGTHNEQFF
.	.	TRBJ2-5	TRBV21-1	TGTGCCAGCAGCGCCCGGGAGACCCAGTACTTC	CASSARETQYF
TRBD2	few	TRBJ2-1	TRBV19	TGTGCCAGCCGGACTAGCGGGAGTGGGAATGAGCAGTTCTTC	CASRTSGSGNEQFF
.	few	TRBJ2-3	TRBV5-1	TGCGCCAGCAGCCCCGACACATTCACAGATACGCAGTATTTT	CASSPDTFTDTQYF
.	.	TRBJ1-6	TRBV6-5	TGTGCCAGCAGTTATCGGACAGTGAATTCACCCCTCCACTTT	CASSYRTVNSPLHF
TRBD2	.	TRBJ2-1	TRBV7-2	TGTGCCAGCAGCTTCTTTTCTAGCGGGGGCAATGAGCAGTTCTTC	CASSFFSSGGNEQFF